One TCR beta chain is described in this entry. The antigen remains undetermined. The data stem from a study of T cells in Graves' hyperthyroidism and ophthalmopathy. About the research overall: Peripheral blood samples were taken at initial diagnosis, prior to any treatment.

Trimming stripped 3 bases from V and 1 base from J, with 6 bases between. Germline V gives CDR1 SEHNR, CDR2 FQNEAQ (reference sequence). The CDR3 runs to 14 residues. Study findings and constraints: Most expanded thyroid clonotypes above 0.001 recurred in blood. Through a model of 13 V-J features, ophthalmopathy was separated from stable hyperthyroidism.

TCR beta CDR3 regions were amplified from RNA transcripts. The HTBI primer set was used in a first-round RT-PCR of the TCR CDR3. TCRdb fed the multiplex PCR reads into MiXCR, producing one record per CDR3 protein. The sample holds about 270,000 distinct CDR3 sequences, almost 25% seen once. The TCR originated in a woman aged 40 to 50 with Graves' ophthalmopathy. The chain employs TRBV7-9 and TRBJ2-2; tentative D call: TRBD2 (5 bases). Sequencing was done on a sample of blood. The CDR3 spells CASSFSVNTGELFF. The CDR3, as DNA: TGTGCCAGCAGCTTTAGCGTGAACACCGGGGAGCTGTTTTTT.